Listed here are 15 T cell receptor beta chains from one sample, sequenced in a study of blood T cells in healthy people across ages. It was with a sample-barcoded 5' primer and a J-beta primer mix that a second PCR of roughly 7 to 12 cycles was run. TCRdb reprocessed the 5' RACE reads with MiXCR, giving one entry per CDR3 protein. Of 1.4 million or so distinct CDR3 sequences in the sample, about 45% are singletons; the top ten hold about 3.8%. Specimen: blood. These receptors originate from a young woman in good health.

This chain joins TRBV7-2 and TRBJ1-2; possible D gene TRBD1, 5 bases. The CDR3 is 14 residues long. The germline V gene encodes CDR1 SGHTA and CDR2 FQGNSA. Trimming left V 3 bases short and J 4 bases short, with 12 bases between. The CDR3 region is CASSFPGAVYGYTF. The CDR3 DNA is TGTGCCAGCAGCTTCCCCGGGGCAGTCTATGGCTACACCTTC.

This clonotype is a singleton in its sample. The genes are TRBV3-1 and TRBJ2-1; maybe TRBD2 (5 bases). The J call is doubtful: the DNA matches TRBJ2-7 better. Germline values: CDR1 LGHDT, CDR2 YNNKEL (reference sequence). The CDR3 consists of 15 residues. CDR3 loop: CASSLTEGIGYEQYV. Written as DNA, the CDR3 is TGTGCCAGCAGCTTAACCGAGGGTATAGGCTACGAGCAGTACGTC.

This chain links TRBV28 with TRBJ1-2; 7 bases agree with TRBD1. This CDR3 is built from 15 residues. V shed 1 base and J 8 bases; nucleotides not matched to a gene: 10. Germline lookup yields CDR1 MDHEN and CDR2 SYDVKM. The CDR3 here is CASSLSELGGGGYTF. CDR3 nucleotide sequence: TGTGCCAGCAGTTTATCCGAGTTGGGAGGGGGCGGCTACACCTTC.

The J gene is TRBJ2-2, the V gene TRBV4-1; 8 bases line up with TRBD2. The V gene end was trimmed by 8 bases and the J gene end by 5 bases; junction bases not matched to a gene: 16. Germline V lookup: CDR1 MGHRA, CDR2 YSYEKL. This CDR3 region has 17 residues. The CDR3 region has the DNA TGCGCCAGCCGAATCTTCTCCGGGGGCGGGGGGACCGGGGAGCTGTTTTTT. The encoded protein is CASRIFSGGGGTGELFF.

The CDR3: CSATPVGGSGNTIYF. Written as DNA, the CDR3 is TGCAGTGCCACCCCGGTCGGGGGCTCTGGAAACACCATATATTTT. V is TRBV20-1 and J is TRBJ1-3; tentatively, D is TRBD1 (5 bases). The CDR3 spans 15 residues. Trimming removed 6 bases from V and 0 bases from J, with 15 bases in between. Looked up from germline, CDR1 is DFQATT and CDR2 is SNEGSKA (reference sequence).

The sample holds a few counts of this clonotype. The CDR3 bases are TGCAGTGCTAGAGATGGCAGGGGAGTTGAAAAACTGTTTTTT. It translates to CSARDGRGVEKLFF. The J gene is TRBJ1-4, the V gene TRBV20-1, with a tentative D call TRBD1 (6 bases). The CDR3 totals 14 residues. V was cut by 0 bases and J by 7 bases, with 12 bases left in between. CDR1 and CDR2 from the germline V gene are DFQATT and SNEGSKA (reference sequence).

This rearrangement joins TRBV6-2 or TRBV6-3 to TRBJ1-1; D is undetermined. Germline lookup yields CDR1 MNHEY and CDR2 SVGEGT. The ends were cut back, 2 bases at V and 4 bases at J, with 8 bases in the middle. CDR3 length: 13 residues. The CDR3 here is CASSYGLTTEAFF. CDR3 DNA sequence: TGTGCCAGCAGTTACGGGCTCACCACTGAAGCTTTCTTT.

The CDR3 protein is CASSGRQVNSPLHF. CDR3 nucleotides: TGTGCCAGCAGCGGAAGACAGGTTAATTCACCCCTCCACTTT. The chain is built from TRBV9 and TRBJ1-6; maybe TRBD1 (6 bases). V was pared by 3 bases and J by 6 bases, with 10 bases between. Germline V gene lookup returns CDR1 SGDLS and CDR2 YYNGEE. The CDR3 has 14 amino acids.

This clonotype showed up just a few times. J is TRBJ2-5 and V is TRBV18, with 12 bases that match TRBD1. V shed 0 bases, J shed 11 bases, and the junction held 10 bases outside the gene matches. The germline gives CDR1 KGHSH, CDR2 LQKENI. The CDR3 runs 16 residues. DNA for the CDR3: TGTGCCAGCTCACCACCCCCGGGACAGGGGGCGCGGGAGCAGTACTTC. Residues: CASSPPPGQGAREQYF.

The chain's CDR3 is CATSRDQARGYEKLFF. For the CDR3, the DNA is TGTGCCACCAGCAGAGATCAAGCCAGGGGATACGAAAAACTGTTTTTT. This rearrangement joins TRBV15 to TRBJ1-4; perhaps TRBD1 as D (6 bases). V lost 0 bases and J 8 bases, leaving 16 bases between the germline ends. This CDR3 has 16 amino acids. Germline V CDR1 and CDR2: LNHNV, YYDKDF (reference sequence).

This clonotype was recorded a few times. This chain uses TRBV12-3 or TRBV12-4 with TRBJ1-4; TRBD1 is a possible D gene (6 bases). The CDR3 spans 14 residues. Deletions cut 4 bases from V and 6 bases from J, with 12 bases between. The CDR3 here is CASSSGTRDEKLFF. The CDR3 region has the DNA TGTGCCAGCAGTTCAGGGACAAGAGATGAAAAACTGTTTTTT.

This clonotype showed up just once. This sequence joins TRBV4-2 and TRBJ2-1; TRBD2 matches at 7 bases. J gave up 2 bases and V 4 bases, and 5 bases lay outside the gene matches. There are 15 residues in the CDR3. The germline V gene has CDR1 LGHNA and CDR2 YNFKEQ. CDR3: CASSRLADTYNEQFF. CDR3 bases: TGTGCCAGCAGCCGGCTAGCGGATACCTACAATGAGCAGTTCTTC.

J is TRBJ2-4 and V is TRBV12-3 or TRBV12-4; D possibly uses TRBD1 or TRBD2 (6 bases each). With 1 base removed from V and 0 bases from J, the gap between germline ends came to 13 bases. CDR3 size: 17 residues. CDR3 nucleotides: TGTGCCAGCAGTTTAGGCCCGGGGGCCAAAGCCAAAAACATTCAGTACTTC. Protein: CASSLGPGAKAKNIQYF.

This clonotype has a single count. The J gene is TRBJ1-1, the V gene TRBV20-1, with D maybe TRBD1 (6 bases). Germline V gives CDR1 DFQATT, CDR2 SNEGSKA (reference sequence). This CDR3 comprises 14 residues. Trimming took off 2 bases at V and 4 bases at J, with 14 bases between the two ends. CDR3: CSARRGGVSTEAFF. The CDR3 coding sequence is TGCAGTGCTAGAAGGGGGGGGGTAAGCACTGAAGCTTTCTTT.

This clonotype occurred a few times. The chain recombines TRBV7-2 with TRBJ2-7, with D perhaps TRBD2 (6 bases). The germline CDR1 and CDR2 sequences are SGHTA and FQGNSA. Trimming removed 0 bases at V and 6 bases at J, with 9 bases between. CDR3 length: 13 residues. CDR3 protein: CASSLARRGEQYF. The DNA of the CDR3 is TGTGCCAGCAGCTTAGCGCGGCGGGGCGAGCAGTACTTC.